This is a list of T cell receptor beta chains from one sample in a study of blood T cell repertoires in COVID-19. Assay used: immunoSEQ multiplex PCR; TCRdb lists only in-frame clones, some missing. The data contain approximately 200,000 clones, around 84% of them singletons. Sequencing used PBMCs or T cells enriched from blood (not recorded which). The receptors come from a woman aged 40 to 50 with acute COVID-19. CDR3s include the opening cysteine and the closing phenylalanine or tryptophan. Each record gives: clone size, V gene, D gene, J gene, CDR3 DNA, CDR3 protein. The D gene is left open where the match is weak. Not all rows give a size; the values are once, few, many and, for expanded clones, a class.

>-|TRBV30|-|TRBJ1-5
TGTGCCTGGAGTTCCCGGGAAAATCAGCCCCAGCATTTT
CAWSSRENQPQHF
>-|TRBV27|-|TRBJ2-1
TGTGCCAGCAGTTTCCCCGTCGGTGAGCAGTTCTTC
CASSFPVGEQFF
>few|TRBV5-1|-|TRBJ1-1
TGCGCCAGCAGCCCCCGTGAAGGGGGGAACACTGAAGCTTTCTTT
CASSPREGGNTEAFF
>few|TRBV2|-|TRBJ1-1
TGTGCCAGCAGTGAATACGGAGCTGAGGACACTGAAGCTTTCTTT
CASSEYGAEDTEAFF
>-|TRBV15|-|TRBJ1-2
TGTGCCACCAGGCCGCGAACCGGGTCCCCTCCTAACTATGGCTACACCTTC
CATRPRTGSPPNYGYTF
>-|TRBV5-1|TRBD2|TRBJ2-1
TGCGCCAGCAGCCCGGGACTAGTGTACAATGAGCAGTTCTTC
CASSPGLVYNEQFF
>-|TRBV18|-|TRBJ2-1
TGTGCCAGCTCACTGCCAGGGACTGAATACAATGAGCAGTTCTTC
CASSLPGTEYNEQFF
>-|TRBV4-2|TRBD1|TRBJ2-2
TGTGCCAGCAGCCAAGAGAGATCCGGGACAGGGGGATCCGCCGGGGAGCTGTTTTTT
CASSQERSGTGGSAGELFF
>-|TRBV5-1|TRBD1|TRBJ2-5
TGCGCCAGCAGCTTGCGCCTGACAGGGGAAGAGACCCAGTACTTC
CASSLRLTGEETQYF
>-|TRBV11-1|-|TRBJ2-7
TGTGCCAGCAGCTTAGCGCTACCTGGCGGCGAGCAGTACTTC
CASSLALPGGEQYF
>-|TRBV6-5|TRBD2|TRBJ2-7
TGTGCCAGCAGTCAGCTAGCGGGGGGCGGCGAGCAGTACTTC
CASSQLAGGGEQYF
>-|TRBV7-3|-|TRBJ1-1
TGTGCCAGCAGTCGTAACGCGGGTTTGGGGACTGAAGCTTTCTTT
CASSRNAGLGTEAFF
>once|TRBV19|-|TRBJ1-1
TGTGCCAGTAGAGTCGGGGTTTTAAGGTCCACTGAAGCTTTCTTT
CASRVGVLRSTEAFF
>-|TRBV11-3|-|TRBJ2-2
TGTGCCAGCAGCTTAGCTACCACCGGGGAGCTGTTTTTT
CASSLATTGELFF
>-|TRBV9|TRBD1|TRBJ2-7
TGTGCCAGCAGCGTAGGGGACAGGGAGTACGAGCAGTACTTC
CASSVGDREYEQYF
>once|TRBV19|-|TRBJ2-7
TGTGCCAGTAGTATGACAGTATACGAGCAGTACTTC
CASSMTVYEQYF
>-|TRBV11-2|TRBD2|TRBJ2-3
TGTGCCAGCACCCTAGGACTAGCGGGGGCTCAAGGTTACACAGATACGCAGTATTTT
CASTLGLAGAQGYTDTQYF
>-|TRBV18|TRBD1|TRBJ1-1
TGTGCCAGCTCACCGAGTACAGGGGACACTGAAGCTTTCTTT
CASSPSTGDTEAFF
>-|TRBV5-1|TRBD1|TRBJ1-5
TGCGCCAGCAGCTTGGGGGACAGCTATAATCAGCCCCAGCATTTT
CASSLGDSYNQPQHF
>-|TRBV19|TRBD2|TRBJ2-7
TGTGCCAGTAGCACTAGCGGAACCTACGAGCAGTACTTC
CASSTSGTYEQYF
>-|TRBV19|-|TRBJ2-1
TGTGCCAGTAGTATAGTCGGCGGAGTTGATGAGCAGTTCTTC
CASSIVGGVDEQFF
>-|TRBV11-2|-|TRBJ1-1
TGTGCCAGCAGCTTAGGGGTGACAGTGAACACTGAAGCTTTCTTT
CASSLGVTVNTEAFF
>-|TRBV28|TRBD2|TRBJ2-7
TGTGCCAGCAGTTTTGGGAGGGGTCCCTCCTACGAGCAGTACTTC
CASSFGRGPSYEQYF
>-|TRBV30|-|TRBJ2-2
TGTGCCTGGAGTGTACTGGTTCACAGGGCAGGGGAGCTGTTTTTT
CAWSVLVHRAGELFF
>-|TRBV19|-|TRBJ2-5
TGTGCCAGTACCCAGACCCACGGGCAGGGGGGTCGAGAGACCCAGTACTTC
CASTQTHGQGGRETQYF
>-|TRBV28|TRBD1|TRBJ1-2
TGTGCCAGCCGTAGACAGGGGGGTGGCTACACCTTC
CASRRQGGGYTF
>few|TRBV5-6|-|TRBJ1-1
TGTGCCAGCAGCCGTGGCAGGGCCACTGAAGCTTTCTTT
CASSRGRATEAFF
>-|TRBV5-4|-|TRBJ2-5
TGTGCCAGCAGCTTGGCGGGTAGCCAAGAGACCCAGTACTTC
CASSLAGSQETQYF
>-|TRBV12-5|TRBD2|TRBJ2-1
TGTGCTAGTGGTCCTGAGCTGGGAGGGCACAATGAGCAGTTCTTC
CASGPELGGHNEQFF
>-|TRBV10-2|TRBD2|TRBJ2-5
TGCGCCAGCAGTGAGTTTCTAGCGGTTCAAGAGACCCAGTACTTC
CASSEFLAVQETQYF
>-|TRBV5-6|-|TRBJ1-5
TGTGCCAGCAATTCGGGGGGGCAGCCCCAGCATTTT
CASNSGGQPQHF
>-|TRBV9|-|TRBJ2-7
TGTGCCAGCAGCGTAGGATCAGAAAGCTACGAGCAGTACTTC
CASSVGSESYEQYF
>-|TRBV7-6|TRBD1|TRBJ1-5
TGTGCCAGCAGCTTGGGTGGGACAGGAGAATATCAGCCCCAGCATTTT
CASSLGGTGEYQPQHF
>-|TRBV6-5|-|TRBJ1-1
TGTGCCAGCAGTTACTCGGGAATGGCAGGGGCTGAGGCTTTCTTT
CASSYSGMAGAEAFF
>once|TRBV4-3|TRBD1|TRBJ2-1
TGCGCCAGCAGCCAAGATCAGCAGGGGGCAGCTGAGCAGTTCTTC
CASSQDQQGAAEQFF
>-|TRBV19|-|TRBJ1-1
TGTGCCAGTAGTATAGATCGGGGGACTGAAGCTTTCTTT
CASSIDRGTEAFF
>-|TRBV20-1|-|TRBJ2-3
TGCAGTGCTACCTCAGATACGCAGTATTTT
CSATSDTQYF
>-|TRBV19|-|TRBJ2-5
TGTGCCAGTAGTTCCAGGGGAGACCAAGAGACCCAGTACTTC
CASSSRGDQETQYF
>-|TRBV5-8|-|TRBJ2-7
TGTGCCAGCAAGAGGGAACTCCTATCCTACGAGCAGTACTTC
CASKRELLSYEQYF
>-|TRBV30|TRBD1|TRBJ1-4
TGTGCCTGGAGTACAGGGGTTGGTGAAAAACTGTTTTTT
CAWSTGVGEKLFF
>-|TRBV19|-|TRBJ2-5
-
CASTSGQVQETQYF
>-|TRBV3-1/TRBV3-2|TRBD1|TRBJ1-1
TGTGCCAGCAGTGCGGACAGGGGGCCCCTGAACACTGAAGCTTTCTTT
CASSADRGPLNTEAFF
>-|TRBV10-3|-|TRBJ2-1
TGTGCCATCAGTGAGTCGAGAGCAAGCGGTAGCTCCTACAATGAGCAGTTCTTC
CAISESRASGSSYNEQFF
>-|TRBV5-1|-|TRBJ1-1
TGCGCCAGCAGCTTAACAGCCACTGAAGCTTTCTTT
CASSLTATEAFF
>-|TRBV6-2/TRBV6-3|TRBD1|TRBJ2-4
TGTGCCAGCAGTTACTCATCAGGGGGTGAGGCCAAAAACATTCAGTACTTC
CASSYSSGGEAKNIQYF
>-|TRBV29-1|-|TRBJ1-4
TGCAGCGTTCGTACAGACAATGAAAAACTGTTTTTT
CSVRTDNEKLFF
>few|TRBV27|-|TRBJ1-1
TGTGCCAGCAGATCAAACTTGAACACTGAAGCTTTCTTT
CASRSNLNTEAFF
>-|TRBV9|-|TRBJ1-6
TGTGCCAGCAGCCCCCACTCCGAAGATTCACCCCTCCACTTT
CASSPHSEDSPLHF